This T cell receptor (beta chain) was recovered during a study of T cells in localized non-small cell lung cancer. TCRdb's copy holds only in-frame clones and misses some; the assay was immunoSEQ multiplex PCR. Of around 70,000 clones in the sample, 70% to 90% were seen once. Study-level results: Paired adjacent lung recovered a median roughly 56 of the top 100 tumor clones. The study linked higher blood T cell density to longer overall survival. Tumor showed lower T cell clonality than uninvolved adjacent lung, where it was highest.

Details on this clone: Its antigen is not identified.

This CDR3 contains 14 residues. V was clipped by 4 bases and J by 3 bases; unmatched bases: 5. Germline values: CDR1 SGDLS, CDR2 YYNGEE. This TCR was recovered from a male donor at least 60 years old with stage III squamous cell lung carcinoma. The chain recombines TRBV9 with TRBJ1-1, with 8 positions matching TRBD1. Sequenced here: peripheral blood, sampled before any cancer treatment. Written as DNA, the CDR3 is TGTGCCAGCAGCCGTACAGGGGGGGACACTGAAGCTTTCTTT. It is translated as CASSRTGGDTEAFF.